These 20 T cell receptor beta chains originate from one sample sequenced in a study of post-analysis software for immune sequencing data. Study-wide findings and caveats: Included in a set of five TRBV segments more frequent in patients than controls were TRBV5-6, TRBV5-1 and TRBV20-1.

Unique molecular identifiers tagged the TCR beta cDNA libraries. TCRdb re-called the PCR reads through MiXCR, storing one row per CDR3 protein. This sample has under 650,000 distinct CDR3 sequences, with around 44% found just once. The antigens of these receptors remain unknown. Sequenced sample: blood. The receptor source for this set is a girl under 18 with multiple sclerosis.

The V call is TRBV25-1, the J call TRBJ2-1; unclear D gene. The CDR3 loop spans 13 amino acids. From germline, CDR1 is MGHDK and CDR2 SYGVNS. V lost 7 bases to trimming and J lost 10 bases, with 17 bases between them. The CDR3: CASTKGGYGEQFF. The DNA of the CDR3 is TGTGCCAGCACAAAGGGTGGATATGGCGAGCAGTTCTTC.

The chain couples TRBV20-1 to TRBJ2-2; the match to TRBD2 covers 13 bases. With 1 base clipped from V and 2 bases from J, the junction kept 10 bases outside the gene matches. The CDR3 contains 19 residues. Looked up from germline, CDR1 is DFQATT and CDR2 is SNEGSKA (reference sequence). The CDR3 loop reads CSARGSTSGGAANTGELFF. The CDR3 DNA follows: TGCAGTGCTAGAGGTTCTACTAGCGGGGGGGCGGCAAACACCGGGGAGCTGTTTTTT.

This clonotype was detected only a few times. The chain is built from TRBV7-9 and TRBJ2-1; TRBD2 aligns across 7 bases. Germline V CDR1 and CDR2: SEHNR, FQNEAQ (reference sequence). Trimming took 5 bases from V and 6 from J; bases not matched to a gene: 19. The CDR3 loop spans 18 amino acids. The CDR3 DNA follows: TGTGCCAGCAGCCCCCCTCGGGCGGGAGCTGAGTATGGCAATGAGCAGTTCTTC. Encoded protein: CASSPPRAGAEYGNEQFF.

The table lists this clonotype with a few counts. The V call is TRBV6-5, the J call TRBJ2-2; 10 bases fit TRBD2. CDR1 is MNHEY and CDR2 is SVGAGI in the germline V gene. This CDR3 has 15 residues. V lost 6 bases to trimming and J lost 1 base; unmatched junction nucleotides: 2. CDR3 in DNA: TGTGCCAGCAGCTCTAGCGGGAGGAACACCGGGGAGCTGTTTTTT. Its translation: CASSSSGRNTGELFF.

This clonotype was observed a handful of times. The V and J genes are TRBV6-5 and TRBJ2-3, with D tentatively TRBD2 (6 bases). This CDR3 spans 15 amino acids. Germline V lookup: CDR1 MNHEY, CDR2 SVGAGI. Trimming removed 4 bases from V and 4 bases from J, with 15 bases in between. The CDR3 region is CASSLAEGPPDTQYF. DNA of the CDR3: TGTGCCAGCAGTTTAGCGGAAGGGCCCCCAGATACGCAGTATTTT.

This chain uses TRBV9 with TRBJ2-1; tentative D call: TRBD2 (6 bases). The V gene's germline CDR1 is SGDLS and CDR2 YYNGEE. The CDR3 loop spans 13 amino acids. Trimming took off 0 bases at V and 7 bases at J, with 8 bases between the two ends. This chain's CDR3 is CASSVAGGNEQFF. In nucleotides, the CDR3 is TGTGCCAGCAGCGTAGCTGGGGGGAATGAGCAGTTCTTC.

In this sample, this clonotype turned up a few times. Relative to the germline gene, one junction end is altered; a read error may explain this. CDR3 amino acids: CSALGDSGPYEQYF. For the CDR3, the DNA is TGCAGTGCCCTAGGGGACAGCGGTCCCTACGAGCAGTACTTT. This chain connects TRBV20-1 to TRBJ2-7; TRBD1 matches 7 bases. The germline V gene encodes CDR1 DFQATT and CDR2 SNEGSKA (reference sequence). The CDR3 runs to 14 residues.

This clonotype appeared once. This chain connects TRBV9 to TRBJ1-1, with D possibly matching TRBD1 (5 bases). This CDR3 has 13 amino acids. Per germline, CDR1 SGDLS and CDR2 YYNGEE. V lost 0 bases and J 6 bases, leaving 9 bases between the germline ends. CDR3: CASSVGVQAEAFF. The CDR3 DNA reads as TGTGCCAGCAGCGTAGGAGTACAGGCTGAAGCTTTCTTT.

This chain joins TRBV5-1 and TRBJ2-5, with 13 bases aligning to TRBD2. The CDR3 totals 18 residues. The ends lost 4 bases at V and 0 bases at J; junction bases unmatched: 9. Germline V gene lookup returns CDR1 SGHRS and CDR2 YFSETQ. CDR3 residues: CASSVKTSGGTYQETQYF. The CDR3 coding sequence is TGCGCCAGCAGCGTTAAGACTAGCGGGGGGACCTACCAAGAGACCCAGTACTTC.

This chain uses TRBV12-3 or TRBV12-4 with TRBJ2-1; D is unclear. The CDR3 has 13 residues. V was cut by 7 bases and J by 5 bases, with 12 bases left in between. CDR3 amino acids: CASTKDANNEQFF. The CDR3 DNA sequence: TGTGCCAGCACAAAAGACGCCAACAATGAGCAGTTCTTC.

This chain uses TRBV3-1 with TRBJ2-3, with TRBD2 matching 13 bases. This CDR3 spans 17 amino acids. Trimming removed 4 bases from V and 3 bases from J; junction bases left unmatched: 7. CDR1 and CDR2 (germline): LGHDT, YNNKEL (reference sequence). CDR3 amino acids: CASSPARLAGGTDTQYF. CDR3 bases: TGTGCCAGCAGCCCGGCCCGACTAGCGGGGGGAACAGATACGCAGTATTTT.

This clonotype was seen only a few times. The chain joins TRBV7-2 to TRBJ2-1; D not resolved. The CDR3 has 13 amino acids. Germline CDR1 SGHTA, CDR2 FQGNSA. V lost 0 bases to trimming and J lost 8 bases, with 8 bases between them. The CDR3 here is CASSLALIDEQFF. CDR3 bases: TGTGCCAGCAGCTTAGCTCTCATTGATGAGCAGTTCTTC.

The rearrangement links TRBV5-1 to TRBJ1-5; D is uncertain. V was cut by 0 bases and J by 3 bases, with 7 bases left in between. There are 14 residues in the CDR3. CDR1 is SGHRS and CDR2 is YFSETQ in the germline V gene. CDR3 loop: CASSLEGNNQPQHF. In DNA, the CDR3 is TGCGCCAGCAGCTTGGAGGGTAACAATCAGCCCCAGCATTTT.

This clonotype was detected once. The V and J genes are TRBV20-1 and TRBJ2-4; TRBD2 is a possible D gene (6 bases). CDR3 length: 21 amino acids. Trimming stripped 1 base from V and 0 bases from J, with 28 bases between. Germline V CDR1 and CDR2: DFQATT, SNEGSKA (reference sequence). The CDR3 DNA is TGCAGTGCTAGAGTACCCTCAGGACGTCTTAGCGGAGGGGTAGCCAAAAACATTCAGTACTTC. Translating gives CSARVPSGRLSGGVAKNIQYF.

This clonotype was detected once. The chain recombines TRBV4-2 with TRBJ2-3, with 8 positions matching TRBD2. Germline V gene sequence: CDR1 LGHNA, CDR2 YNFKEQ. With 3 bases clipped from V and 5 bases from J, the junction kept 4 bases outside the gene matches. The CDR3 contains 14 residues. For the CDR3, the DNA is TGTGCCAGCAGCCACCGGGGGGGGGAAGATACGCAGTATTTT. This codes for CASSHRGGEDTQYF.

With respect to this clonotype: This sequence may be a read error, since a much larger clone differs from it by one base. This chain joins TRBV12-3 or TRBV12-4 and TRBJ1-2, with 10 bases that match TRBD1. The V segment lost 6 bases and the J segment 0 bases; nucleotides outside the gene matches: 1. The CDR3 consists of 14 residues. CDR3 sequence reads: CASRGQGANYGYTF. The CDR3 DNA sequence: TGTGCCAGCAGAGGACAGGGGGCTAACTATGGCTACACCTTC.

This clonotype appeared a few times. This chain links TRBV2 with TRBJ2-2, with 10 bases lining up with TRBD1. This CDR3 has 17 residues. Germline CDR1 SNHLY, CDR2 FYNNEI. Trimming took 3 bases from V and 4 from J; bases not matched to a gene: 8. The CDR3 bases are TGTGCCAGCAGTGAGCGGGACAGGGGATGTAGCACCGGGGAGCTGTTTTTT. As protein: CASSERDRGCSTGELFF.

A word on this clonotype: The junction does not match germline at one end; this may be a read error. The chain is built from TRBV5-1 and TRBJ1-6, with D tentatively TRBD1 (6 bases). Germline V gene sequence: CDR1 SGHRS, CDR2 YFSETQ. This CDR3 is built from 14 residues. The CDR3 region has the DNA TGCGCCAGCAGCCCGGACAGCGTTAATTCACTCCTCCACTTT. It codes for CASSPDSVNSLLHF.

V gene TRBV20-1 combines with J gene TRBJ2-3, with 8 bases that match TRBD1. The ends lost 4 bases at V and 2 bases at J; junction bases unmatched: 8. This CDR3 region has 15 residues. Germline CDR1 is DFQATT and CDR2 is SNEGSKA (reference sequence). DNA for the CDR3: TGCAGTGCTACCCGGGGACAGGCTTTCACAGATACGCAGTATTTT. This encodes CSATRGQAFTDTQYF.

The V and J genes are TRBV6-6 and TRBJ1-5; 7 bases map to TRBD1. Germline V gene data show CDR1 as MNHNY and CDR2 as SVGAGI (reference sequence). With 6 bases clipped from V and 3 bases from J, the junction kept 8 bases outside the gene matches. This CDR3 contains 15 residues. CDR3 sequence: CASSLDRVANQPQHF. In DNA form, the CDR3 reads TGTGCCAGCAGCCTCGACAGGGTGGCCAATCAGCCCCAGCATTTT.